The clone carrying this T cell receptor (beta chain) was observed many times. In TCRdb, the 5' RACE reads were re-called with MiXCR into one record per CDR3 protein. The data show some 120,000 distinct CDR3 sequences, 5% to 6.5% seen once. This sample was included in a study of T-cell memory formation after mild COVID-19. Study overall: TCR clusters were mostly confined to one donor each.

The CDR3 is 16 amino acids. CDR1 and CDR2 (germline): ENHRY, SYGVKD. V lost 3 bases and J lost 4; bases outside the gene matches: 11. The chain uses TRBV10-3 and TRBJ2-5; 7 bases align to TRBD1. The clonotype was recovered from an adult woman who had mild COVID-19 (a few samples of this study predate the infection). Cell type and time point are not known. What was sequenced was PBMCs or a T cell subset sorted from them (not recorded which). The CDR3 loop is CAISDPDRDRSETQYF. The CDR3 bases are TGTGCCATCAGTGATCCTGACAGGGACAGATCAGAGACCCAGTACTTC.